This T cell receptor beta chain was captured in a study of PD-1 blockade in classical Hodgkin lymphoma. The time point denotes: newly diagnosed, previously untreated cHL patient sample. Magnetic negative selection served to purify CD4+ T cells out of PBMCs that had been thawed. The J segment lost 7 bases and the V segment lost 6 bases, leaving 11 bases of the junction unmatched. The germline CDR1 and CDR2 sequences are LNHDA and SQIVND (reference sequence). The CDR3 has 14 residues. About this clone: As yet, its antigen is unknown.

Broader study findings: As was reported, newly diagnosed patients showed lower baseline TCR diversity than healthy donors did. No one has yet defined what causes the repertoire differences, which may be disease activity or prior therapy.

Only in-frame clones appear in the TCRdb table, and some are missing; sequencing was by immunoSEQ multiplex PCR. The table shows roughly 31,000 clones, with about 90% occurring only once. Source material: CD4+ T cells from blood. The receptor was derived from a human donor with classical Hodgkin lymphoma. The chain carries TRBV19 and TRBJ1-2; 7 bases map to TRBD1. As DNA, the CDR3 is TGTGCCAGTAGATCCACAGGGGCACAAGGTGGCTACACCTTC. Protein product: CASRSTGAQGGYTF.